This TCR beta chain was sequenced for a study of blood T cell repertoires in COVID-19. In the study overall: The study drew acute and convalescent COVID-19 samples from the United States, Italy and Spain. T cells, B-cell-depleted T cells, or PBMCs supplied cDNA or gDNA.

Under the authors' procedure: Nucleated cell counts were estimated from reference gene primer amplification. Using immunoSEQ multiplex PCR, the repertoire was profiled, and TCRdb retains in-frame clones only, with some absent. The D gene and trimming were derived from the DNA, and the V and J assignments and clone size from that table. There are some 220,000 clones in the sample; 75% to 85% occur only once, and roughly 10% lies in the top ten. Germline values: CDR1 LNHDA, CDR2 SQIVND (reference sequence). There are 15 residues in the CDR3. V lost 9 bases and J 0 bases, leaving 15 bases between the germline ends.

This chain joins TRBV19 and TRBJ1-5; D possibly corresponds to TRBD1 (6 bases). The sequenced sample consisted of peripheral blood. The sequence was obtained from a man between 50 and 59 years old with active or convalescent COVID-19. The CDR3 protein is CASTGFVVSNQPQHF. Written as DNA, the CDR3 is TGTGCCAGCACAGGGTTCGTGGTTAGCAATCAGCCCCAGCATTTT.